This TCR beta chain stems from a study of a mutant IDH1 vaccine in newly diagnosed glioma. Overall study context: Before enrollment, the patients had been treated with radiotherapy alone, temozolomide alone, or both together. Most of them had received both.

This clone was observed a handful of times. Sequencing was performed with immunoSEQ multiplex PCR; in TCRdb, only in-frame clones are kept and a portion is missing. The sample holds tens of thousands of clones, approximately 90% seen once. The time point here: baseline, week 1 (first vaccination visit). Treatment noted: pre-vaccination baseline after standard-of-care therapy. This CDR3 comprises 13 residues. V was pared by 3 bases and J by 6 bases, with 11 bases between. The sequence was collected from a man between 35 and 55 years old with glioma. This specimen was PBMCs, taken from a glioma patient treated with radiotherapy, temozolomide or both. The chain couples TRBV23-1 to TRBJ1-2; D unresolved. TRBV23-1 belongs to the ORF category, with a function that is uncertain. The CDR3 DNA is TGCGCCAGCAGTCAGGGCTTTTGGGATGGCTACACCTTC. Protein: CASSQGFWDGYTF.